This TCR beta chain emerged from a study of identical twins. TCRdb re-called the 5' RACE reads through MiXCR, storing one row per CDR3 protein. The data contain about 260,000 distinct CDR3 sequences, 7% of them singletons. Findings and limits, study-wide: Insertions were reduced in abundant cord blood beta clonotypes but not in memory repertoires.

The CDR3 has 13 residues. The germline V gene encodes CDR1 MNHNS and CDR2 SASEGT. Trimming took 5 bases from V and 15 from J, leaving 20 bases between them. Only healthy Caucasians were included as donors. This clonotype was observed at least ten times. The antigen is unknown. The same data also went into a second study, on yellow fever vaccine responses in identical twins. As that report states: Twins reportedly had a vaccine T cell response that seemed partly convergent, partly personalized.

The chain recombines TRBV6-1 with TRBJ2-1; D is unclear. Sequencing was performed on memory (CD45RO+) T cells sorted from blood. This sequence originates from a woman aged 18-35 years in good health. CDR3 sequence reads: CASSLFLGMWPFF. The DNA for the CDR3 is TGTGCCAGCAGTCTATTCTTAGGGATGTGGCCGTTCTTC.